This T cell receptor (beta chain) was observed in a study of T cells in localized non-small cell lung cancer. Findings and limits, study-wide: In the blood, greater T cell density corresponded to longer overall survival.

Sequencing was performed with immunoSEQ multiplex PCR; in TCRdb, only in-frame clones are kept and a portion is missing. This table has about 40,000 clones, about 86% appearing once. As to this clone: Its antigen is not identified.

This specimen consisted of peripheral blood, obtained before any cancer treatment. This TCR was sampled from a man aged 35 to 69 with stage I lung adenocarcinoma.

The CDR3 loop is CASRGTGLGRETQYF. The DNA for the CDR3 is TGTGCCAGCAGGGGGACAGGACTCGGGAGGGAGACCCAGTACTTC. The rearrangement joins TRBV28 to TRBJ2-5; D might be TRBD1 (8 bases). Germline V gene lookup returns CDR1 MDHEN and CDR2 SYDVKM. V lost 6 bases, J lost 5 bases, and 19 bases lay in between. This CDR3 has 15 amino acids.